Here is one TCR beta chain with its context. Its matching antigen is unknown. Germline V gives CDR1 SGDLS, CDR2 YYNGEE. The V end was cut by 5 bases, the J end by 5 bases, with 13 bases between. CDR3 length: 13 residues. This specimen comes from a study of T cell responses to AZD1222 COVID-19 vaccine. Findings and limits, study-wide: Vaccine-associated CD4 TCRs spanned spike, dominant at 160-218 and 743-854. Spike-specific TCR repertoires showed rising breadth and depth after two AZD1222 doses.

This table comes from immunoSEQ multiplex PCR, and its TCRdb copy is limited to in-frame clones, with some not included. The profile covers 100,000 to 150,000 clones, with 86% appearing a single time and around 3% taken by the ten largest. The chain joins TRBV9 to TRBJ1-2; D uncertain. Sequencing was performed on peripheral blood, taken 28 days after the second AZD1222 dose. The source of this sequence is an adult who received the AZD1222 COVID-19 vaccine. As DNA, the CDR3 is TGTGCCAGCAGGGATCCCGTTTCATATGGCTACACCTTC. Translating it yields CASRDPVSYGYTF. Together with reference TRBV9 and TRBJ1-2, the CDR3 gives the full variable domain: DSGVTQTPKHLITATGQRVTLRCSPRSGDLSVYWYQQSLDQGLQFLIQYYNGEERAKGNILERFSAQQFPDLHSELNLSSLELGDSALYFCASRDPVSYGYTFGSGTRLTVV.